This T cell receptor (beta chain) came from a study of beta chain features in type 1 diabetes. Overall study results and limits: In all four CD4+ subsets, TCRB CDR3 length was significantly, moderately reduced in type 1 diabetes. Type 1 diabetes patients had fewer VDJ junction insertions and more deletions.

CDR1 and CDR2 from the germline V gene are SGHDN and FVKESK. This CDR3 contains 16 residues. The V and J ends lost 4 bases and 1 base respectively, with 14 bases between them. Since all of the isolated RNA was reverse transcribed, expressed TCRB transcripts were what got sequenced. Data came from immunoSEQ multiplex PCR; TCRdb stores just in-frame clones and leaves some out. The table has about 650,000 clones, approximately 13% seen once. Comment on this clone: What it recognizes is unknown.

The V gene is TRBV14, the J gene TRBJ2-1, with D maybe TRBD2 (6 bases). The clonotype was recovered from a man younger than 40 with type 1 diabetes. Sample: naive CD4+ T cells from blood. Here the CDR3 reads CASSPLLGGSYNEQFF. CDR3 bases: TGTGCCAGCAGCCCGCTTTTGGGGGGATCCTACAATGAGCAGTTCTTC.